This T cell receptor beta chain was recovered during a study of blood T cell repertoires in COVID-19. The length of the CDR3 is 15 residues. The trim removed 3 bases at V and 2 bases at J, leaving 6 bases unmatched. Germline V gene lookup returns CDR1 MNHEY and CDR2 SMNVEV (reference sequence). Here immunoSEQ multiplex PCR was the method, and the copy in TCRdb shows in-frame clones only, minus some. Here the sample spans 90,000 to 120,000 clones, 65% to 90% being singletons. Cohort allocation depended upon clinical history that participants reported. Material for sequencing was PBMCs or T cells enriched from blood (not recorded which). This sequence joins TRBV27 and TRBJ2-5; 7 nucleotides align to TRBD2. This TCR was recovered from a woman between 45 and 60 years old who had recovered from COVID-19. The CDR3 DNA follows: TGTGCCAGCAGTTTGTCCCCACTAGCGCAAGAGACCCAGTACTTC. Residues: CASSLSPLAQETQYF.